The 18 T cell receptor beta chains below come from one sample, sequenced in a study of T-cell memory formation after mild COVID-19. TCRdb re-analysed the 5' RACE reads in MiXCR, keeping a single row per CDR3 protein. The table lists more than 250,000 distinct CDR3 sequences, more than 15% of them singletons. The sample comprised PBMCs or a T cell subset sorted from them (not recorded which). Receptors were obtained from a man aged 18-30 years who had mild COVID-19 (a few samples of this study predate the infection). Cell type and time point are not known.

This clonotype came up a few times. The chain is built from TRBV15 and TRBJ1-1; D remains ambiguous. The germline gives CDR1 LNHNV, CDR2 YYDKDF (reference sequence). Deletions cut 4 bases from V and 1 base from J, with 7 bases between. The CDR3 runs to 13 residues. The CDR3 sequence: CATSILRNTEAFF. DNA of the CDR3: TGTGCCACCAGCATTCTCAGGAACACTGAAGCTTTCTTT.

V usage is TRBV24-1 and J usage is TRBJ2-3; D might be TRBD1 or TRBD2, each matching 5 bases. The CDR3 runs to 15 residues. Trimming left V 5 bases short and J 2 bases short, with 13 bases between. CDR1 and CDR2 from the germline V gene are KGHDR and SFDVKD. The CDR3 nucleotides are TGTGCCACCAGTGTTGGGGGTCGGGACACAGATACGCAGTATTTT. Residues: CATSVGGRDTDTQYF.

This clonotype was seen a few times. The chain has TRBV12-3 or TRBV12-4 and TRBJ1-3; 9 bases are shared with TRBD1. Trimming removed 6 bases from V and 8 bases from J; junction bases left unmatched: 8. This CDR3 spans 14 amino acids. The CDR3 loop reads CASRPGTGIDTIYF. The CDR3 DNA follows: TGTGCCAGCAGACCCGGGACAGGGATAGACACCATATATTTT.

This clonotype has only a few counts. This chain links TRBV4-1 with TRBJ2-3; D perhaps matches TRBD2 (6 bases). Germline lookup yields CDR1 MGHRA and CDR2 YSYEKL. V lost 4 bases and J 3 bases, leaving 17 bases between the germline ends. The CDR3 covers 16 residues. As DNA, the CDR3 is TGCGCCAGCAGCCGGCATCTGGTGGGAGGAACAGATACGCAGTATTTT. This gives the protein CASSRHLVGGTDTQYF.

This clonotype has just a few counts. This chain links TRBV6-4 with TRBJ2-7, with no clear D. Germline CDR1 and CDR2: MRHNA and SNTAGT. This CDR3 has 16 amino acids. The V and J ends lost 0 bases and 2 bases respectively, with 14 bases between them. The CDR3, as DNA: TGTGCCAGCAGTGACTCCGGAACCTCATTTACCTACGAGCAGTACGTC. The encoded protein is CASSDSGTSFTYEQYV.

The J gene is TRBJ2-7, the V gene TRBV6-6; no clear D gene. Germline values: CDR1 MNHNY, CDR2 SVGAGI (reference sequence). V lost 6 bases and J 3 bases, leaving 9 bases between the germline ends. The CDR3 consists of 12 residues. CDR3 nucleotide sequence: TGTGCCAGCAGCACGGGCAGCTACGAGCAGTACGTC. Its translation: CASSTGSYEQYV.

This clonotype showed up just a few times. This chain joins TRBV6-5 and TRBJ1-1; 9 bases match TRBD1. This CDR3 region has 13 residues. CDR1 is MNHEY and CDR2 is SVGAGI in the germline V gene. Trimming took 6 bases from V and 5 from J; bases not matched to a gene: 4. The CDR3, as DNA: TGTGCCAGCAGACAGGGGGCTGGAACTGAAGCTTTCTTT. Protein: CASRQGAGTEAFF.

In this sample, this clonotype turned up a few times. The chain couples TRBV12-3 or TRBV12-4 to TRBJ2-1; no firm D call. The CDR3 is 12 residues long. Trimming cost V 5 bases and J 7 bases, with 9 bases left between them. The CDR3 DNA sequence: TGTGCCAGCAGTCCCGGAGTGAATGAGCAGTTCTTC. The encoded protein is CASSPGVNEQFF.

This clonotype was seen many times. The gene calls are TRBV4-3 and TRBJ2-7, with 9 bases fitting TRBD1. Trimming cost V 2 bases and J 6 bases; bases outside gene matches: 8. This CDR3 comprises 15 residues. CDR1 is LGHNA and CDR2 is YSLEER in the germline V gene. CDR3 coding DNA: TGCGCCAGCAGCCAAAGTCCGGGACAGGGAAGCGAGCAGTACTTC. Its protein product is CASSQSPGQGSEQYF.

This sequence joins TRBV19 and TRBJ1-1; TRBD1 aligns across 11 bases. V was pared by 5 bases and J by 4 bases, with 3 bases of the junction left unmatched. Germline V gene data show CDR1 as LNHDA and CDR2 as SQIVND (reference sequence). CDR3 length: 14 residues. CDR3 in amino acids: CASSPGQGATEAFF. In nucleotides, the CDR3 is TGTGCCAGTAGTCCCGGACAGGGGGCCACTGAAGCTTTCTTT.

The chain joins TRBV7-9 to TRBJ2-3; D is perhaps TRBD1 or TRBD2 (5 bases each). V dropped 5 bases and J dropped 5 bases, with 8 bases sitting between them. The V gene's germline CDR1 is SEHNR and CDR2 FQNEAQ (reference sequence). The CDR3 spans 12 residues. CDR3 in DNA: TGTGCCAGCAGCGAGGGGCGAGATACGCAGTATTTT. Translating gives CASSEGRDTQYF.

This clonotype was observed at least ten times. CDR3 nucleotide sequence: TGTGCCAGCAGTGATTGGCAGGGAGAAGCTTTCTTT. Protein product: CASSDWQGEAFF. This chain uses TRBV25-1 with TRBJ1-1; D is possibly TRBD1 (5 bases). Between the trimmed V and J ends, which lost 3 bases and 8 bases, there was a span of 10 bases. Germline-derived CDR1 and CDR2 are MGHDK and SYGVNS. This CDR3 spans 12 amino acids.

This clonotype occurred a few times. V is TRBV7-3 and J is TRBJ2-3; 8 nucleotides line up with TRBD1. The CDR3 spans 14 residues. The germline V gene encodes CDR1 SGHTA and CDR2 FQGTGA. The junction had 5 bases not matched to a gene; V was cut back by 5 bases and J by 4 bases. CDR3 bases: TGTGCCAGCAGCCTGACAGGGGCCCCAGATACGCAGTATTTT. As protein: CASSLTGAPDTQYF.

In this sample, this clonotype turned up many times. Relative to the germline gene, one junction end is altered; a read error may explain this. The rearrangement uses TRBV7-2 and TRBJ2-3; TRBD2 aligns across 9 bases. Per the germline V gene, CDR1 is SGHTA and CDR2 is FQGNSA. The CDR3 has 13 amino acids. CDR3 coding DNA: TGTGCCAGCAGCCTAGCGGGGTCAGATACGCAGTATTTT. This translates into CASSLAGSDTQYF.

J is TRBJ1-2 and V is TRBV5-1; TRBD1 matches at 8 bases. The CDR3 is made up of 14 amino acids. With V trimmed by 5 bases and J by 5 bases, 8 bases remained unmatched. From germline, CDR1 is SGHRS and CDR2 YFSETQ. CDR3 residues: CASRTDRVRYGYTF. CDR3 coding DNA: TGCGCCAGCAGAACGGACAGGGTGAGGTATGGCTACACCTTC.

The chain links TRBV12-3 or TRBV12-4 to TRBJ1-6; no reliable D call. V lost 6 bases and J lost 9, with 15 bases in between. The CDR3 is 14 residues long. This chain's CDR3 is CASSYDPLGSPLHF. The CDR3 region has the DNA TGTGCCAGCAGCTATGACCCATTGGGTTCACCCCTCCACTTT.

The chain recombines TRBV6-5 with TRBJ1-1; D might be TRBD1 (6 bases). Trimming removed 8 bases from V and 4 bases from J, with 14 bases in between. This CDR3 is 13 amino acids long. CDR1 is MNHEY, CDR2 SVGAGI, per germline. The CDR3 DNA follows: TGTGCCAGCGTCAACAGGGTGGGCACTGAAGCTTTCTTT. This codes for CASVNRVGTEAFF.

This chain links TRBV2 with TRBJ2-7, with TRBD1 identical over 7 bases. In germline, CDR1 is SNHLY, CDR2 FYNNEI. V shed 5 bases, J shed 3 bases, and the junction held 7 bases outside the gene matches. This CDR3 is built from 14 residues. DNA of the CDR3: TGTGCCAGCAGTAACGACAGGGTAAGCTACGAGCAGTACGTC. As protein: CASSNDRVSYEQYV.